The present T cell receptor beta chain was sequenced within a study of PD-1 blockade in mismatch repair-deficient tumors. In the study overall: Patients had around twelve mismatch repair-deficient cancer types, all previously treated and progressing.

Whole-study findings and limits: Tumor-resident clones, often absent from pretreatment blood, expanded after pembrolizumab and then contracted.

Mismatch repair deficiency was confirmed in all patients, by PCR or immunohistochemistry. The CDR3 covers 14 residues. The germline V and J ends were trimmed by 3 bases and 6 bases, with 14 bases remaining between them. Per germline, CDR1 KGHSH and CDR2 LQKENI. Of note for this clone: Its matching antigen is unknown.

Using immunoSEQ multiplex PCR, the repertoire was profiled, and TCRdb retains in-frame clones only, with some absent. The sample gives under 20,000 clones, around 80% of which show up once; approximately 1.5% is in the top ten. The gene calls are TRBV18 and TRBJ1-2; D not certain. Sequencing was performed on PBMCs, taken 52 weeks after starting pembrolizumab. The receptor was derived from an adult with mismatch repair-deficient cancer. CDR3 DNA sequence: TGTGCCAGCTCACCTGGGCAGAATTCCAATGGCTACACCTTC. Its translation: CASSPGQNSNGYTF.